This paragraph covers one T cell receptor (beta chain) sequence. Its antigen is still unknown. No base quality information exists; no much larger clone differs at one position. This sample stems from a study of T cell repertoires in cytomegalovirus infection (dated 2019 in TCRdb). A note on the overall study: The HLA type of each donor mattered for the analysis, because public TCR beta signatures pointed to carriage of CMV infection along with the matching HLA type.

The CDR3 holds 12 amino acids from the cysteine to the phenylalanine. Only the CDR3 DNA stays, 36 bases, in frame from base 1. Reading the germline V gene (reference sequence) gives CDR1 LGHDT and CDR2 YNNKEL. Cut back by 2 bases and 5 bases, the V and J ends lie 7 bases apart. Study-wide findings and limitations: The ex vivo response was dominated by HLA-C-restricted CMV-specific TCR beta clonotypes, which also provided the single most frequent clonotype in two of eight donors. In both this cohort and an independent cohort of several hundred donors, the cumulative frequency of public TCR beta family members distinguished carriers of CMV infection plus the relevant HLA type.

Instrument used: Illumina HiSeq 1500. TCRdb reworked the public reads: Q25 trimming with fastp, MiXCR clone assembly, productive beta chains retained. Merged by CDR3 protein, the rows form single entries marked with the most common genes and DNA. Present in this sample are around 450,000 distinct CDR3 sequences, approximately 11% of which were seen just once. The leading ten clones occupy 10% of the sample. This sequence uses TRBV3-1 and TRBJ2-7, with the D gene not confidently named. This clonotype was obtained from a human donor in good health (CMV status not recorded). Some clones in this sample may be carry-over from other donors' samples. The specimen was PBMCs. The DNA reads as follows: TGTGCCAGCAGCCAATCGAAGGACGAGCAGTACTTC. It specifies CASSQSKDEQYF.